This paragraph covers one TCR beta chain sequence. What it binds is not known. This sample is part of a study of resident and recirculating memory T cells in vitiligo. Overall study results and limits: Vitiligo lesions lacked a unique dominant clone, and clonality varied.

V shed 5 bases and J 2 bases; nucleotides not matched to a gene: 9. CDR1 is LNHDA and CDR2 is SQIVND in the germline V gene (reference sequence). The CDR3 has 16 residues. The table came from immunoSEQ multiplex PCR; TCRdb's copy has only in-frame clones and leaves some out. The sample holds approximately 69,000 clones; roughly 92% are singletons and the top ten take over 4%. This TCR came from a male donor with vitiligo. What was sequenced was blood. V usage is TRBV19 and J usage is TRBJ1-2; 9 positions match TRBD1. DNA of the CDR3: TGTGCCAGTAGTCGGACAGGGGACCCGGGAAACTATGGCTACACCTTC. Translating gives CASSRTGDPGNYGYTF. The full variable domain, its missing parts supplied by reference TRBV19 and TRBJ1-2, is DGGITQSPKYLFRKEGQNVTLSCEQNLNHDAMYWYRQDPGQGLRLIYYSQIVNDFQKGDIAEGYSVSREKKESFPLTVTSAQKNPTAFYLCASSRTGDPGNYGYTFGSGTRLTVV.